The present T cell receptor (beta chain) was sequenced within a study of vaccination effects on CD4 cells after COVID-19 (dated by TCRdb to 2022 to 2024). Study-level background: Across the study, the median time from the second dose to post-vaccine sampling was 72 days (range 14 to 241). The Oncomine TCR Beta short-read assay on an Illumina iSeq 100 was used to sequence cultures from other donors in the study. The full study included around nine COVID-19 convalescent patients and several SARS-CoV-2-naive healthy vaccine recipients. The study compared SARS-CoV-2 spike-specific CD4+ TCR repertoires before and after mRNA vaccination in COVID-19 convalescent patients and infection-naive vaccine recipients.

To note about this clone: What this receptor recognizes is not known. No quality values exist for individual bases; no much larger clone is one base distant.

Results and caveats for the whole study, not just this receptor: Clones induced by infection and clones induced by vaccination both contracted markedly at late timepoints after vaccination, which fits with T cell responses waning over time. In healthy vaccine recipients, vaccine-induced clones were almost all SARS-CoV-2 mono-reactive, with only 1 of 255 being cross-reactive with common cold coronaviruses. Only a small number of convalescent patients were included, and no early post-infection timepoints were available, which limited the study.

In the ViraFEST assay, PBMC were stimulated with viral peptide pools, and antigen-specific CD4+ T cell clonotypes were then identified by expansion using TCR sequencing. After roughly 11 days of culture, CD4+ T cells were isolated with the EasySep CD4+ T cell isolation kit. Participants received two doses of either the BNT162b2 or the mRNA-1273 mRNA SARS-CoV-2 vaccine. The absence of prior SARS-CoV-2 infection in healthy vaccine recipients was confirmed by negative nucleocapsid antibodies before and after vaccination. Two million PBMC per well were cultured in IMDM with around 5.3% human AB serum, about 9.4 IU/ml IL-2 and gentamicin, plus 10 ug/ml peptides. Half of the culture medium was replaced with fresh IL-2-containing medium on days 3 and 7. Unless noted otherwise, every peptide stimulation condition was grown in triplicate wells. PBMC were separated from whole blood using Ficoll-Paque Plus gradient centrifugation and were then either cryopreserved at -140C or used fresh. The overlapping peptide pools covered the spike proteins of SARS-CoV-2 and of the common cold coronaviruses HCoV-NL63, HCoV-OC43 and HCoV-229E. The QIAamp micro DNA kit was used to extract genomic DNA from the cultured CD4+ T cells.

Libraries were constructed by the immunoSEQ multiplex PCR assay. TCR beta CDR3 sequencing was performed on DNA from the cultured, isolated CD4+ T cells. Per the original workflow: Non-productive TCR sequences were discarded, and reads were trimmed to the CDR3 region, with only CDR3s of 7 or more amino acids retained. The MANAFEST web app was used to identify antigen-specific clonotypes by comparing expansion in peptide wells with expansion in reference cultures. For clones to be considered positive, expansion at FDR<0.05 versus reference and all other wells, an odds ratio above 5, and a frequency above 0.1% in two replicate wells were required. Cross-reactive clonotypes were defined as significantly expanded in SARS-CoV-2 spike wells and in at least one common cold coronavirus spike condition. CDR3 similarity was assessed by Levenshtein distance with the stringdist R package, and unrooted trees were built with ape in R 3.6.1. Sourced from immuneACCESS, this table was stored by TCRdb with only in-frame sequences that have V and J called. A share of the clones is absent; for the studies checked, an unresolved V gene accounts for under half, and the remainder has no known explanation. V, J and clone size derive from that table, while D and trimming were established from the DNA sequence. In all, the sample holds 25,000 to 40,000 clones, and 55% to 70% of those were seen once. Nearly 9% of the sample is in the top ten clones.

Trimmed from V: 0 bases; trimmed from J: 2 bases; junction bases lacking a gene match: 8. Counted from cysteine to phenylalanine, this CDR3 has 18 amino acids. CDR3 DNA only is kept here, 54 bases in frame from base 1. CDR1 and CDR2 are drawn from the germline V gene: LGHNA, YNFKEQ. This receptor was identified in a human donor who received a COVID-19 vaccine. Here the chain combines TRBV4-2 and TRBJ2-3, with 10 middle bases fitting TRBD2. The source was CD4+ T cells from PBMCs cultured with SARS-CoV-2 spike peptides, collected after COVID-19 vaccination. What the cell subset or site label conveys for this sample: SARS-CoV-2 spike overlapping peptide pool stimulation. The DNA sequence reads TGTGCCAGCAGCCAAGAAGGGTTTAGCGGGAGGAACACAGATACGCAGTATTTT. Translated, this gives CASSQEGFSGRNTDTQYF.